This T cell receptor beta chain was recorded in a study of cytomegalovirus exposure and HLA in healthy donors. Points from the study as a whole: As a later analysis revealed, most CMV-associated TCR beta chains appeared HLA-restricted. A later analysis linked fewer than 20,000 TCR beta sequences to HLA alleles at 0.05 false discovery rate.

J was trimmed by 2 bases and V by 5 bases; bases with no gene match: 9. CDR3 size: 15 residues. Germline loops: CDR1 MDHEN, CDR2 SYDVKM. Primers included in the PCR were 60 Vbeta and 13 Jbeta primers. Authors' data handling: The authors later counted about 80 million unique TCR beta chains, 9 million to 12 million of them shared. Using immunoSEQ multiplex PCR, the repertoire was profiled, and TCRdb retains in-frame clones only, with some absent. D and trimming were read from the DNA, whereas the V and J calls and clone size are those reported in that table. This table holds 150,000 to 200,000 clones, under 85% found once. A note on this clone: Its matching antigen is unknown.

The clonotype originates from a man aged 50 to 59 in good health and CMV-seropositive. Material for sequencing was PBMCs. The rearrangement joins TRBV28 to TRBJ2-7, with TRBD1 matching 7 bases. CDR3 in DNA: TGTGCCAGCAGTCCACCGACAGGGCGCCCCTACGAGCAGTACTTC. Translation gives CASSPPTGRPYEQYF.